Below, 5 T cell receptor beta chains from the same sample are listed, as sequenced in a study of cytomegalovirus exposure and HLA in healthy donors. The primer mix had 60 Vbeta and 13 Jbeta primers. Repertoires were generated with immunoSEQ multiplex PCR, while TCRdb's copy carries only in-frame clones and drops some. This sample has approximately 180,000 clones, with roughly three quarters found just once. Sequenced material: PBMCs. These receptors all stem from a woman aged 45 to 65 in good health and CMV-seronegative.

This clone was counted between two and nine times. The V and J genes are TRBV4-3 and TRBJ2-7, with a tentative D call TRBD2 (6 bases). Per germline, CDR1 LGHNA and CDR2 YSLEER. Trimming pared 0 bases from V and 4 bases from J, leaving 7 bases between. The CDR3 runs 13 residues. CDR3 in amino acids: CASSQEAGYEQYF. CDR3 coding DNA: TGCGCCAGCAGCCAAGAGGCGGGGTACGAGCAGTACTTC.

The V gene is TRBV7-3, the J gene TRBJ2-5, with 9 positions matching TRBD2. Germline V lookup: CDR1 SGHTA, CDR2 FQGTGA. There are 15 residues in the CDR3. Germline trimming cut 6 bases from V and 1 base from J; bases unmatched to any gene: 6. The CDR3 DNA follows: TGTGCCAGCAGTCTAGCGGGAAGCTTCCAAGAGACCCAGTACTTC. Translating gives CASSLAGSFQETQYF. Together with reference TRBV7-3 and TRBJ2-5, the CDR3 gives the full variable domain: GAGVSQTPSNKVTEKGKYVELRCDPISGHTALYWYRQSLGQGPEFLIYFQGTGAADDSGLPNDRFFAVRPEGSVSTLKIQRTERGDSAVYLCASSLAGSFQETQYFGPGTRLLVL.

The chain couples TRBV5-4 to TRBJ1-1, with D unclear. There are 13 residues in the CDR3. Looked up from germline, CDR1 is SGHNT and CDR2 is YYREEE (reference sequence). Trimming left V 4 bases short and J 1 base short, with 8 bases between. DNA of the CDR3: TGTGCCAGCAGCCTGTCGAGGAACACTGAAGCTTTCTTT. Protein sequence: CASSLSRNTEAFF.

The gene calls are TRBV6-5 and TRBJ1-1; TRBD1 agrees at 7 bases. The CDR3 consists of 12 residues. With 3 bases clipped from V and 11 bases from J, the junction kept 6 bases outside the gene matches. The V gene's germline CDR1 is MNHEY and CDR2 SVGAGI. CDR3 coding DNA: TGTGCCAGCAGTTATCCCCCGGGACAGGCTTTCTTT. It encodes CASSYPPGQAFF.

V gene TRBV18 combines with J gene TRBJ2-2; 9 nucleotides agree with TRBD1. CDR1 KGHSH and CDR2 LQKENI come from the germline V gene. The CDR3 is 13 amino acids. V shed 8 bases, J shed 4 bases, and the junction held 2 bases outside the gene matches. Here the CDR3 DNA reads TGTGCCAGCGGGACAGGGACCACCGGGGAGCTGTTTTTT. Protein sequence: CASGTGTTGELFF.